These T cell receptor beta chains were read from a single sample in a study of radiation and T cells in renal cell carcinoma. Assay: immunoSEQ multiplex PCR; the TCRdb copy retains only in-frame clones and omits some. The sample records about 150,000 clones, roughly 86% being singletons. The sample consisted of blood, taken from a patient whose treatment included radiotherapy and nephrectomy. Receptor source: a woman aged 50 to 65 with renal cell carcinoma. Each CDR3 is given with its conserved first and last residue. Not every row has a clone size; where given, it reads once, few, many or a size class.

CDR3: CASSFSPTDTQYF; size: -; V: TRBV5-1; length: 13
CDR3: CASSSQLSGNTIYF; size: -; V: TRBV5-5; length: 14
CDR3: CSVQRGPYNEQFF; size: -; V: TRBV29-1; length: 13
CDR3: CASSLAGVEGGYTF; size: -; V: TRBV5-1; length: 14
CDR3: CASSLYEQYF; size: -; V: TRBV11-2; length: 10
CDR3: CASSLEGAGSGDTQYF; size: -; V: TRBV5-1; length: 16
CDR3: CASSLVGRSGNTIYF; size: -; V: TRBV7-2; length: 15
CDR3: CASSLAGLNYGYTF; size: -; V: TRBV5-4; length: 14
CDR3: CASSYGGRNTEAFF; size: -; V: TRBV6-6; length: 14
CDR3: CASSYSGTNNEQFF; size: -; V: TRBV7-3; length: 14
CDR3: CASSLPGTGGRARTF; size: -; V: TRBV5-8; length: 15
CDR3: CASSQASGVGNTIYF; size: -; V: TRBV4-3; length: 15
CDR3: CASSYSDREINQPQHF; size: -; V: TRBV6-6; length: 16
CDR3: CASSRLRGDSDTQYF; size: -; V: TRBV14; length: 15
CDR3: CASSQTGGVHYEQYF; size: few; V: TRBV14; length: 15
CDR3: CASSVPSGHEEADTQYF; size: -; V: TRBV9; length: 17
CDR3: CASSQSPLGGSYNEQFF; size: -; V: TRBV4-3; length: 17
CDR3: CASSVSAQGSGANVLTF; size: -; V: TRBV9; length: 17
CDR3: CASSPTGVLNTEAFF; size: -; V: TRBV18; length: 15
CDR3: CASSLGAPGYGYTF; size: -; V: TRBV11-2; length: 14
CDR3: CSVVVGGQETQYF; size: -; V: TRBV29-1; length: 13
CDR3: CASTRTGRQETQYF; size: -; V: TRBV2; length: 14
CDR3: CASGGGASYNEQFF; size: -; V: TRBV12-5; length: 14
CDR3: CASSPFSNQPQHF; size: -; V: TRBV7-8; length: 13
CDR3: CASSADRIAIF; size: -; V: TRBV6-1; length: 11
CDR3: CACGDTISGNTIYF; size: once; V: TRBV30; length: 14
CDR3: CASSSTGFSGNTIYF; size: -; V: TRBV5-1; length: 15
CDR3: CASSPLMNTEAFF; size: -; V: TRBV7-9; length: 13
CDR3: CASSFGQAASDNEQFF; size: -; V: TRBV6-5; length: 16
CDR3: CASSAAPGGSYEQYF; size: -; V: TRBV10-1; length: 15
CDR3: CASSSRGWPTYGYTF; size: -; V: TRBV19; length: 15
CDR3: CASSVAYRLGAETQYF; size: few; V: TRBV9; length: 16